This T cell receptor (beta chain) derives from a study of cytomegalovirus exposure and HLA in healthy donors. The repertoire was sequenced with immunoSEQ multiplex PCR; TCRdb's copy has only in-frame clones and lacks some. The profile shows about 360,000 clones, 75% to 90% of them singletons. This CDR3 comprises 14 residues. CDR1 is SGHDT and CDR2 is YYEEEE in the germline V gene. V was clipped by 4 bases and J by 2 bases, with 13 bases between them. Study-level results: The authors listed roughly 150 TCR beta chains as cytomegalovirus-associated. The CMV antigen specificity of a few CMV-associated chains was confirmed through in vitro analysis.

Concerning this clone: Its antigen is unidentified.

The sample was PBMCs. The source of this sequence is a young woman in good health and CMV-seronegative. The chain is built from TRBV5-6 and TRBJ2-7, with D unresolved. The CDR3: CASSPPVVPYEQYF. The CDR3, as DNA: TGTGCCAGCAGCCCCCCGGTAGTGCCCTACGAGCAGTACTTC.